What follows are 25 T cell receptor beta chains derived from one specimen sequenced in a study of blood T cells in healthy people across ages. Primed by a sample-barcoded 5' primer and a J-beta primer mix, a second PCR proceeded for 7 to 11 cycles. A single record per CDR3 protein comes from TCRdb applying MiXCR to the 5' RACE reads. Of hundreds of thousands of distinct CDR3 sequences in the sample, about 61% are singletons; the top ten hold 25% to 30%. Sequenced sample: blood. The receptors derive from a middle-aged man in good health.

This chain links TRBV5-1 with TRBJ1-2; D gene ambiguous. Trimming left V 7 bases short and J 2 bases short, with 12 bases between. CDR1 is SGHRS, CDR2 YFSETQ, per germline. CDR3 length equals 13 residues. This CDR3 reads CASQGTANYGYTF. The DNA for the CDR3 is TGCGCCAGCCAAGGTACGGCGAACTATGGCTACACCTTC.

This chain connects TRBV2 to TRBJ1-5, with 8 nucleotides matching TRBD1. Trimming took 3 bases from V and 6 from J; bases not matched to a gene: 16. Germline lookup yields CDR1 SNHLY and CDR2 FYNNEI. The CDR3 extends over 18 amino acids. CDR3 protein: CASSDRSYPGGAGQPQHF. CDR3 coding DNA: TGTGCCAGCAGTGACCGATCATACCCAGGGGGCGCGGGTCAGCCCCAGCATTTT.

The chain recombines TRBV12-3 or TRBV12-4 with TRBJ1-6, with D unresolved. V was shortened by 6 bases and J by 10 bases, with 16 bases between the two germline ends. The CDR3 contains 14 residues. CDR3 sequence reads: CASSQHQLGSPLHF. DNA of the CDR3: TGTGCCAGCAGCCAACACCAATTGGGATCACCCCTCCACTTT.

V usage is TRBV27 and J usage is TRBJ2-3; D is ambiguous. V lost 5 bases and J lost 0, with 12 bases in between. Germline V gives CDR1 MNHEY, CDR2 SMNVEV (reference sequence). This CDR3 region has 15 residues. The CDR3 is CASSNHRPSTDTQYF. As DNA, the CDR3 is TGTGCCAGCAGTAATCACCGGCCTAGCACAGATACGCAGTATTTT.

This clonotype was picked up a small number of times. The CDR3 DNA follows: TGTGCCACCAGCAGAAGCACAGATACGCAGTATTTT. Encoded protein: CATSRSTDTQYF. J is TRBJ2-3 and V is TRBV15; D remains ambiguous. This CDR3 region has 12 residues. In germline, CDR1 is LNHNV, CDR2 YYDKDF (reference sequence). Trimming took 2 bases from V and 0 from J, leaving 0 bases between them.

This clonotype was counted between two and nine times. The chain recombines TRBV20-1 with TRBJ2-1, with D unclear. The CDR3 length is 16 residues. V lost 3 bases and J lost 4, with 19 bases in between. Germline V gives CDR1 DFQATT, CDR2 SNEGSKA (reference sequence). The CDR3 nucleotides read TGCAGTGCTAGGGATACAACTCGGCCGGATTACAATGAGCAGTTCTTC. Protein product: CSARDTTRPDYNEQFF.

The genes are TRBV7-3 and TRBJ1-1, with D unclear. V was pared by 1 base and J by 1 base, with 13 bases between. Per the germline V gene, CDR1 is SGHTA and CDR2 is FQGTGA. The CDR3 totals 16 residues. Here the CDR3 DNA reads TGTGCCAGCAGCTTAATGGGAGTACAGCAGAACACTGAAGCTTTCTTT. Its protein is CASSLMGVQQNTEAFF.

This chain joins TRBV6-2 or TRBV6-3 and TRBJ2-7, with a tentative D call TRBD1 (5 bases). The tail of the sequence fits TRBJ2-4 better, so the J call may be wrong. The CDR3 is made up of 14 amino acids. Germline values: CDR1 MNHEY, CDR2 SVGEGT. The CDR3 protein is CASSQDRAKNIQYF. The CDR3 nucleotides read TGTGCCAGCAGTCAAGACAGAGCCAAAAACATTCAGTACTTC.

The genes are TRBV29-1 and TRBJ1-2; D call uncertain. The CDR3 runs to 11 residues. Germline V CDR1 and CDR2: SQVTM, ANQGSEA. V was trimmed by 4 bases and J by 8 bases, leaving 11 bases between them. CDR3 amino acids: CSVGRTAGYTF. The CDR3 region has the DNA TGCAGCGTTGGAAGGACGGCCGGCTACACCTTC.

The chain employs TRBV12-3 or TRBV12-4 and TRBJ1-5; 12 bases fit TRBD1. There are 14 residues in the CDR3. V gave up 6 bases and J gave up 7 bases; unmatched junction bases: 4. CDR3 in DNA: TGTGCCAGCAGAACCGGGACAGGGGGCCAGCCCCAGCATTTT. It is translated as CASRTGTGGQPQHF.

The chain carries TRBV9 and TRBJ2-3; TRBD2 agrees at 7 bases. The CDR3 has 14 amino acids. J lost 5 bases, V lost 4 bases, and 7 bases had no gene match. Germline values: CDR1 SGDLS, CDR2 YYNGEE. CDR3 DNA sequence: TGTGCCAGCAGCCCACGACTAGCACTAGATACGCAGTATTTT. Translated, it gives CASSPRLALDTQYF. Full variable domain (missing parts from reference TRBV9 and TRBJ2-3): DSGVTQTPKHLITATGQRVTLRCSPRSGDLSVYWYQQSLDQGLQFLIQYYNGEERAKGNILERFSAQQFPDLHSELNLSSLELGDSALYFCASSPRLALDTQYFGPGTRLTVL.

This rearrangement joins TRBV20-1 to TRBJ1-5; 8 bases fit TRBD1. The CDR3 is made up of 17 amino acids. The V gene end was trimmed by 5 bases and the J gene end by 0 bases; junction bases not matched to a gene: 12. In germline, CDR1 is DFQATT, CDR2 SNEGSKA (reference sequence). CDR3 sequence (DNA): TGCAGTGCTGGGATAGGACAGGGATCGTATAGCAATCAGCCCCAGCATTTT. Residues: CSAGIGQGSYSNQPQHF.

This chain links TRBV19 with TRBJ1-4; D remains unclear. Germline CDR1 is LNHDA and CDR2 is SQIVND (reference sequence). V dropped 7 bases and J dropped 5 bases, with 11 bases sitting between them. The CDR3 sequence is 13 residues long. CDR3: CASNDRVNEKLFF. The CDR3 DNA is TGTGCCAGTAATGACCGGGTAAATGAAAAACTGTTTTTT.

A word on this clonotype: Sequence at one end of the junction differs from germline and may be a read error. The chain carries TRBV7-2 and TRBJ1-2; D is ambiguous. The CDR3 length is 13 residues. CDR1 and CDR2 (germline): SGHTA, FQGNSA. The DNA for the CDR3 is TGTGCCAGCAGCTATACGGTCGCGGAGGGCTACAACTTC. It codes for CASSYTVAEGYNF.

The genes are TRBV20-1 and TRBJ2-4, with D unresolved. There are 14 residues in the CDR3. Germline V gene data show CDR1 as DFQATT and CDR2 as SNEGSKA (reference sequence). V was shortened by 0 bases and J by 9 bases, with 15 bases between the two germline ends. The CDR3 DNA reads as TGCAGTGCTAGAGAGAGCTCCTATGGATTCATTCAGTACTTC. Translating it yields CSARESSYGFIQYF.

This rearrangement joins TRBV6-1 to TRBJ1-2, with D possibly TRBD1 on 5 matching bases. The V end was cut by 7 bases, the J end by 8 bases, with 20 bases between. CDR1 is MNHNS and CDR2 is SASEGT in the germline V gene. This CDR3 region has 14 residues. The CDR3 coding sequence is TGTGCCAGCAACCCAACGGGGGTCGTCTACGGCTACACCTTC. It specifies CASNPTGVVYGYTF.

This sequence joins TRBV20-1 and TRBJ2-7; a weak D match, TRBD2 (7 bases). The germline V gene has CDR1 DFQATT and CDR2 SNEGSKA (reference sequence). The length of the CDR3 is 14 residues. V gave up 8 bases and J gave up 7 bases, with 24 bases separating them. In nucleotides, the CDR3 is TGCAGTTCTGGGGGGGCCCTCTACTACAATGAGCAGTACTTC. Protein product: CSSGGALYYNEQYF.

This chain joins TRBV27 and TRBJ1-2; D perhaps matches TRBD1 (5 bases). The CDR3 sequence is 18 residues long. With 5 bases removed from V and 7 bases from J, the gap between germline ends came to 29 bases. Germline lookup yields CDR1 MNHEY and CDR2 SMNVEV (reference sequence). The CDR3 protein is CASSLAPGTPVGSSGYTF. For the CDR3, the DNA is TGTGCCAGCAGTCTAGCCCCCGGGACCCCGGTAGGGTCGAGTGGCTACACCTTC.

The CDR3 sequence is CASSLARLGDTQYF. In nucleotides, the CDR3 is TGTGCCAGCAGCTTAGCGCGGCTCGGAGATACGCAGTATTTT. The chain recombines TRBV7-9 with TRBJ2-3; D remains ambiguous. Per germline, CDR1 SEHNR and CDR2 FQNEAQ (reference sequence). Trimming shortened V by 0 bases and J by 5 bases, and 9 bases separated the two germline ends. The CDR3 has 14 amino acids.

This clonotype was picked up a small number of times. The chain links TRBV28 to TRBJ2-3; no clear D. With 6 bases removed from V and 1 base from J, the gap between germline ends came to 11 bases. CDR3 length: 14 amino acids. Germline CDR1 and CDR2: MDHEN and SYDVKM. The CDR3 DNA reads TGTGCCAGCAGCCCCCCATATCGCACAGATACGCAGTATTTT. It codes for CASSPPYRTDTQYF.

This chain uses TRBV6-5 with TRBJ2-3; D not certain. Germline assignment: CDR1 MNHEY and CDR2 SVGAGI. The CDR3 length is 13 residues. Trimming took 7 bases from V and 2 from J, leaving 10 bases between them. The CDR3 DNA follows: TGTGCCAGCACCCGGGCAAACACAGATACGCAGTATTTT. It specifies CASTRANTDTQYF.

This clonotype was counted ten times or more. The chain couples TRBV29-1 to TRBJ1-4; D not resolved. V gave up 1 base and J gave up 8 bases, with 5 bases separating them. Germline V CDR1 and CDR2: SQVTM, ANQGSEA. The CDR3 has 11 amino acids. This CDR3 is CSVEVGEKLFF. The CDR3 DNA sequence: TGCAGCGTTGAAGTGGGCGAAAAACTGTTTTTT.

This clonotype was counted between two and nine times. This rearrangement joins TRBV15 to TRBJ2-5, with 7 bases identical to TRBD1. The J call may be wrong; the DNA end is better matched by TRBJ2-7. The CDR3 is 14 amino acids. Germline CDR1 and CDR2: LNHNV and YYDKDF (reference sequence). In DNA form, the CDR3 reads TGTGCCACCAGCAGGGGTGGGACAGATTACGAGCAGTACTTC. This codes for CATSRGGTDYEQYF.

This clonotype was found once. This chain joins TRBV5-5 and TRBJ1-2, with 7 bases fitting TRBD1. Trimming cost V 4 bases and J 2 bases; bases outside gene matches: 8. Germline CDR1 reads SGHKS; CDR2 reads YYEKEE (reference sequence). This CDR3 is 15 amino acids long. CDR3 region: CASSNMDRSNYGYTF. The CDR3 nucleotides read TGTGCCAGCAGCAATATGGACAGGAGCAACTATGGCTACACCTTC.

J is TRBJ2-2 and V is TRBV6-6; D remains unclear. Germline CDR1 reads MNHNY; CDR2 reads SVGAGI (reference sequence). Trimming shortened V by 2 bases and J by 6 bases, and 7 bases separated the two germline ends. CDR3 length: 13 amino acids. This CDR3 reads CASSYLRSGELFF. CDR3 bases: TGTGCCAGCAGTTACCTTAGGTCCGGGGAGCTGTTTTTT.